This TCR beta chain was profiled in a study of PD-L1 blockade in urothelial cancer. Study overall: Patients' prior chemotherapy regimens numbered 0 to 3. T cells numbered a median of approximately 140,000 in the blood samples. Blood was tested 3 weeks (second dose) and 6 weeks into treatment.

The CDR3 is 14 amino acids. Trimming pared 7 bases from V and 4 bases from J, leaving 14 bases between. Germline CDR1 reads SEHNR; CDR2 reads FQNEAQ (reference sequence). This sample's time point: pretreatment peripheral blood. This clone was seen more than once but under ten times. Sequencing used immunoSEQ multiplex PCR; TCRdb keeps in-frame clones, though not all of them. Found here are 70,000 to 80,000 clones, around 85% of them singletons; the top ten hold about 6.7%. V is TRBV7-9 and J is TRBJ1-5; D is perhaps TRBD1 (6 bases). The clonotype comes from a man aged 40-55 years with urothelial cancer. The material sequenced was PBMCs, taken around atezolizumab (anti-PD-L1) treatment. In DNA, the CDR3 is TGTGCCAGCACTCTAGGGGGGGAAAATCAGCCCCAGCATTTT. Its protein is CASTLGGENQPQHF.